Here is one T cell receptor (beta chain) with its context. What it binds is unknown. This record comes from a study of cytomegalovirus exposure and HLA in healthy donors. For the study at large: Counted in an early data release were approximately 85 million unique TCRs from HLA-typed donors. Findings of the study overall: There were reportedly fewer N-insertions in an Asian-associated ancestry cluster than the approximately 640-donor mean, in a later analysis.

The study ran its PCR with 60 Vbeta and 13 Jbeta primers. Profiled with immunoSEQ multiplex PCR; TCRdb holds only in-frame clones, not every one. This repertoire shows under 250,000 clones, roughly 84% found once; its top ten account for approximately 0.24%. Germline-derived CDR1 and CDR2 are SGDLS and YYNGEE. There are 13 residues in the CDR3. V was shortened by 0 bases and J by 5 bases, with 9 bases between the two germline ends. The V and J genes are TRBV9 and TRBJ2-7, with TRBD1 as a possible D gene (5 bases). What was sequenced was PBMCs. This TCR was sampled from a girl between 2 and 10 years old in good health and CMV-seronegative. CDR3 nucleotide sequence: TGTGCCAGCAGCGTAGCTAGGGGCCACGAGCAGTACTTC. It codes for CASSVARGHEQYF.